Given below is one T cell receptor beta chain in context. Its antigen is unknown. CDR1 is SGHVS and CDR2 is FQNEAQ in the germline V gene. The length of the CDR3 is 15 residues. The ends were cut back, 5 bases at V and 0 bases at J, with 13 bases in the middle. The data were taken from a study of graft-versus-host responses after intestinal transplantation. Overall study findings and caveats: Declining HvG levels early post-transplant were linked to peak circulating GvH clone levels. Researchers found GvH clones in recipient marrow, and some showed up first in ileum or blood. High graft-versus-host to host-versus-graft clonal ratios were found in allografts of patients who had graft-donor T cell macrochimerism.

This table comes from immunoSEQ multiplex PCR, and its TCRdb copy is limited to in-frame clones, with some not included. The repertoire holds around 50,000 clones, with more than 80% as singletons. The input for sequencing was unstimulated CD4+ T cells sorted from spleen or lymph node cells, taken before transplant. This TCR was sampled from a human donor who was the organ donor for an intestinal transplant. This chain connects TRBV7-8 to TRBJ1-1, with a tentative D call TRBD1 (5 bases). The CDR3 bases are TGTGCCAGCAGCATCACTCAGGGTCTGAACACTGAAGCTTTCTTT. It translates to CASSITQGLNTEAFF.